The present entry profiles one T cell receptor (beta chain) with its context. Its antigen is currently unknown. Primers included in the PCR were 60 Vbeta and 13 Jbeta primers. The table came from immunoSEQ multiplex PCR; TCRdb's copy has only in-frame clones and leaves some out. The sample gives around 110,000 clones, approximately 71% of which show up once; roughly 2.5% is in the top ten. This record comes from a study of cytomegalovirus exposure and HLA in healthy donors. Germline V gives CDR1 SEHNR, CDR2 FQNEAQ (reference sequence). This CDR3 region has 16 residues. The V end lost 1 base, the J end lost 5 bases, and 15 bases lay between the germline ends. Points from the study as a whole: Later analysis showed TCR association rates varying by HLA locus, highest for DRB1 and lowest for HLA-C. Associated with cytomegalovirus, according to the listing, were about 160 TCR beta chains. Rarity characterized most TCR sequences, yet some public TCRs appeared in many donors.

This sequence was found in a middle-aged man in good health and CMV-seronegative. The sample comprised PBMCs. The chain couples TRBV7-9 to TRBJ1-3; D unclear. CDR3 loop: CASSLGPGRKRNTIYF. As DNA, the CDR3 is TGTGCCAGCAGCTTAGGCCCAGGCCGAAAGAGAAACACCATATATTTT.